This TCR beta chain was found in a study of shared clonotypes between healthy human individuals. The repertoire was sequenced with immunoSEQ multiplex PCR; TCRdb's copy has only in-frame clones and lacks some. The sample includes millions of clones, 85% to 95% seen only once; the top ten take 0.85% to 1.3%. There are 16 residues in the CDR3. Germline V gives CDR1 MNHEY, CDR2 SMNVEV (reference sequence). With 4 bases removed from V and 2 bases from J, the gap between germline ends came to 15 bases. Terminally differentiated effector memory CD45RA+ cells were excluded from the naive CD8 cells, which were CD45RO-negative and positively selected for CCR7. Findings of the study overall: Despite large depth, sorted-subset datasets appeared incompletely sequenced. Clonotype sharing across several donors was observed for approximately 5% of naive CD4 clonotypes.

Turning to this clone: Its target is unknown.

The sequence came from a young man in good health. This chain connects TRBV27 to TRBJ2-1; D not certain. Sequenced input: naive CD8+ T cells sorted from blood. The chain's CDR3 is CASSSTLGYAYNEQFF. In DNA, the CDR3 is TGTGCCAGCAGTTCTACCCTTGGCTACGCCTACAATGAGCAGTTCTTC.